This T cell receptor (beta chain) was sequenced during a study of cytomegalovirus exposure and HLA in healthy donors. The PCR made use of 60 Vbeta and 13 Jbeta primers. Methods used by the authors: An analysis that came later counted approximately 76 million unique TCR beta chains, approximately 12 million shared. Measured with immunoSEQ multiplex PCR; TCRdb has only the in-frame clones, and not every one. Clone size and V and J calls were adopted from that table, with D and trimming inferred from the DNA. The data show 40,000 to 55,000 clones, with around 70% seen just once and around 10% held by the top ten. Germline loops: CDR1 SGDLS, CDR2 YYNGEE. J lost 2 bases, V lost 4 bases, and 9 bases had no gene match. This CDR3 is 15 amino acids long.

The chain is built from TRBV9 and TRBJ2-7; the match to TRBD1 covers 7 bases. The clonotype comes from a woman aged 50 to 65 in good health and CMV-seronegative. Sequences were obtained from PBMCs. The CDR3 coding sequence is TGTGCCAGCAGCCCGACGGGGCAGGGGGCCTACGAGCAGTACTTC. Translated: CASSPTGQGAYEQYF.